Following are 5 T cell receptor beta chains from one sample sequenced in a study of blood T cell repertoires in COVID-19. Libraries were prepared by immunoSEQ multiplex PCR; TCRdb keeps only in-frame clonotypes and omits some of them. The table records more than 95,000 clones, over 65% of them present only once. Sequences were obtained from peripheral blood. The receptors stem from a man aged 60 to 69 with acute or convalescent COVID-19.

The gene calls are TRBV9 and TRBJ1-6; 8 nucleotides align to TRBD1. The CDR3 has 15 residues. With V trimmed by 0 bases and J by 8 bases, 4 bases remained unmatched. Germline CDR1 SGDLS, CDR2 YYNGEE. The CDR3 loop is CASSVDSDRDSPLHF. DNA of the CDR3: TGTGCCAGCAGCGTAGACTCGGACAGGGATTCACCCCTCCACTTT. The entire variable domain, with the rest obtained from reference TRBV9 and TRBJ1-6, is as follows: DSGVTQTPKHLITATGQRVTLRCSPRSGDLSVYWYQQSLDQGLQFLIQYYNGEERAKGNILERFSAQQFPDLHSELNLSSLELGDSALYFCASSVDSDRDSPLHFGNGTRLTVT.

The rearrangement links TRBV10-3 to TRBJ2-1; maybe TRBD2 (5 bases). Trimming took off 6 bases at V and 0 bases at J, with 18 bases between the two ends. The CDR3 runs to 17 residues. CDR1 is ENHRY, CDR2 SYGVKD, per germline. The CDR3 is CAIRDGLEKSSYNEQFF. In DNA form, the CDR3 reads TGTGCCATCAGGGATGGACTGGAAAAAAGCTCCTACAATGAGCAGTTCTTC.

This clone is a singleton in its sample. The CDR3 DNA reads as TGCGCCAGCAGGACGGGACTAGCCTACTACGAGCAGTACTTC. It yields the protein CASRTGLAYYEQYF. The chain combines TRBV10-2 with TRBJ2-7; 9 positions match TRBD2. Trimming cost V 6 bases and J 3 bases; bases outside gene matches: 6. CDR3 size: 14 residues. CDR1 and CDR2 (germline): WSHSY, SAAADI.

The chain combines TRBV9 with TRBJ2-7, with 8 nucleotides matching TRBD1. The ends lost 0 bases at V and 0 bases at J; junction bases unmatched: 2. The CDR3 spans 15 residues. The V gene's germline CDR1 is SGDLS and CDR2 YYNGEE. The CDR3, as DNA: TGTGCCAGCAGCGTAGGCGGGACAGGCTCCTACGAGCAGTACTTC. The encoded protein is CASSVGGTGSYEQYF.

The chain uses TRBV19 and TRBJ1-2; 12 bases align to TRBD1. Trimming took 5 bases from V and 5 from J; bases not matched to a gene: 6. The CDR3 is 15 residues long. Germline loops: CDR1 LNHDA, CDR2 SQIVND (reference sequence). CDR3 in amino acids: CASSGGQGARYGYTF. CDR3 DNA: TGTGCCAGTAGTGGGGGACAGGGGGCGCGGTATGGCTACACCTTC.